These T cell receptor beta chains were read from a single sample in a study of T-cell reconstitution after alpha-beta-depleted transplantation in children. In TCRdb, the PCR reads were re-called with MiXCR into one record per CDR3 protein. The data show about 300,000 distinct CDR3 sequences, with 9.5% to 13% seen just once and around 7.6% held by the top ten. This sample comprised PBMCs, obtained before TCRalphabeta/CD19-depleted stem cell transplant. The receptors shown here come from a boy under two years old with acute myeloid leukemia, due to receive a stem cell transplant. The CDR3 runs from the conserved cysteine through the conserved F or W. D genes are given only for firm matches. The listing skips clone size in some rows; elsewhere it reads once, few, many or a size class.

CDR3nt,CDR3aa,v_gene,d_gene,j_gene,abundance
TGTGCCAGCAGCCTTACCCCAGGCACTGAAGCTTTCTTT,CASSLTPGTEAFF,TRBV3-1,.,TRBJ1-1,few
TGTGCCAGCAGTTTATCCTTAGACAATGAGCAGTTCTTC,CASSLSLDNEQFF,TRBV28,.,TRBJ2-1,many
TGTGCCAGCAGTTTATCCCCCGGGACAGGGGGCATCTATGAGCAGTTCTTC,CASSLSPGTGGIYEQFF,TRBV28,TRBD1,TRBJ2-1,many
TGTGCCAGCAGCCGATCCGGGACTAGCGGACCCCGCAATGAGCAGTTCTTC,CASSRSGTSGPRNEQFF,TRBV7-2,TRBD2,TRBJ2-1,many
TGTGCCAGCTCAGCGACTAGCGGGGGAGGGGATACGCAGTATTTT,CASSATSGGGDTQYF,TRBV18,TRBD2,TRBJ2-3,many
TGTGCCAGCAGCTTACGTCGGGAGACGGGCTCCTACGAGCAGTACTTC,CASSLRRETGSYEQYF,TRBV7-8,.,TRBJ2-7,few
TGCGCCAGCAGCTTGGCCCCTAGCGGGAGGCCCTACAATGAGCAGTTCTTC,CASSLAPSGRPYNEQFF,TRBV5-1,TRBD2,TRBJ2-1,many
TGCAGTGCCCCCGGGGGCGAGCGGGAGGGCCTCTTCTACAATGAGCAGTTCTTC,CSAPGGEREGLFYNEQFF,TRBV20-1,TRBD2,TRBJ2-1,.
TGCAGTGCTAGAGATCAGGGACGGTTCTATGGCTACACCTTC,CSARDQGRFYGYTF,TRBV20-1,.,TRBJ1-2,many
TGTGCCAGCAGTTACTCGAAATGGACAGGGGCTTACAATGAGCAGTTCTTC,CASSYSKWTGAYNEQFF,TRBV6-2/TRBV6-3,TRBD1,TRBJ2-1,many
TGCGCCAGCAGCCAAGAAAACCCGAGAGGAGGGGTTGGGGCCAACGTCCTGACTTTC,CASSQENPRGGVGANVLTF,TRBV4-3,.,TRBJ2-6,many
TGTGCCACCAGCACAGGGGTTCTACCCTCCTACAATGAGCAGTTCTTC,CATSTGVLPSYNEQFF,TRBV15,.,TRBJ2-1,many
TGTGCCAGCAGTGTAGATCAGGGGGCTCCATCCTACGAGCAGTACTTC,CASSVDQGAPSYEQYF,TRBV28,TRBD1,TRBJ2-7,.
TGTGCCTGCAGTTTCGGCCAGGGCCACACAGATACGCAGTATTTT,CACSFGQGHTDTQYF,TRBV12-3/TRBV12-4,.,TRBJ2-3,.
TGTGCCAGCAGCTTGGCGACACGCACAGATACGCAGTATTTT,CASSLATRTDTQYF,TRBV7-3,.,TRBJ2-3,many
TGCAGCGTTGCAGGGGAGAACAAAAACATTCAGTACTTC,CSVAGENKNIQYF,TRBV29-1,.,TRBJ2-4,few
TGCGCCAGCAGCCAAGATAGGGCCGCTGGAAACACCATATATTTT,CASSQDRAAGNTIYF,TRBV4-3,.,TRBJ1-3,many
TGTGCCAGCAATCTACAGGGGGTGAACACTGAAGCTTTCTTT,CASNLQGVNTEAFF,TRBV6-2/TRBV6-3,TRBD1,TRBJ1-1,many
TGTGCCAGCAGTAAACTAGCGGGAGAATTATATGAGCAGTTCTTC,CASSKLAGELYEQFF,TRBV6-1,TRBD2,TRBJ2-1,many
TGTGCCAGCAGTGAATATACCGGGAGCTCCTACAATGAGCAGTTCTTC,CASSEYTGSSYNEQFF,TRBV25-1,.,TRBJ2-1,many
TGTGCCAGCAGTTTTTTCCAGGGGGCGGACCAAGAGACCCAGTACTTC,CASSFFQGADQETQYF,TRBV28,TRBD1,TRBJ2-5,many
TGTGCCAGCAGACCCCGGGGCGCTTCCTATAGCAATCAGCCCCAGCATTTT,CASRPRGASYSNQPQHF,TRBV6-1,.,TRBJ1-5,.
TGTGCCAGCAGTGAAGCGGCCAAAGGCTTACTACTCACAGATACGCAGTATTTT,CASSEAAKGLLLTDTQYF,TRBV6-1,.,TRBJ2-3,.
TGTGCCAGCAGCACAAGAGACTGGTTTTACAATGAGCAGTTCTTC,CASSTRDWFYNEQFF,TRBV21-1,.,TRBJ2-1,many
TGTGCCACCAGCAGAGACAGGGGTATTGGAAACACCATATATTTT,CATSRDRGIGNTIYF,TRBV15,.,TRBJ1-3,many
TGTGCCAGCAGCCCACTCACCGGGGCCAACGTCCTGACTTTC,CASSPLTGANVLTF,TRBV4-2,.,TRBJ2-6,few
TGTGCCAGCAGTTCCCCTCGGACCTCCGGGAGGGCCTACGAGCAGTACTTC,CASSSPRTSGRAYEQYF,TRBV28,TRBD2,TRBJ2-7,.
TGTGCCAGCAGGAATTCGGGGCATGGGAATTCACCCCTCCACTTT,CASRNSGHGNSPLHF,TRBV6-2/TRBV6-3,.,TRBJ1-6,.
TGCAGCGTTGCAAGGAGGGACACTTACACTGAAGCTTTCTTT,CSVARRDTYTEAFF,TRBV29-1,.,TRBJ1-1,many
TGTGCCAGCAGCTTAGCGGGAGTGGGGACCTACAATGAGCAGTTCTTC,CASSLAGVGTYNEQFF,TRBV7-2,.,TRBJ2-1,few
TGTGCCAGCAGCGATGGAGCGGGCCCCACAGATACGCAGTATTTT,CASSDGAGPTDTQYF,TRBV9,.,TRBJ2-3,many
TGCGCCAGCAGCTTGGTAGGGGAACAGAAAGCTTTCTTT,CASSLVGEQKAFF,TRBV5-1,.,TRBJ1-1,many
TGTGCCAGTAGTATAATTAACAGGGGGAATCAGCCCCAGCATTTT,CASSIINRGNQPQHF,TRBV19,TRBD1,TRBJ1-5,few
TGCAGTGCTAGAGATCCTAGCGGGAGGGCCCCCAAGGATACGCAGTATTTT,CSARDPSGRAPKDTQYF,TRBV20-1,TRBD2,TRBJ2-3,.
TGTGCCAGCAGTTCCGGACTAGCGGGTGGAAACGAGCAGTACTTC,CASSSGLAGGNEQYF,TRBV12-3/TRBV12-4,TRBD2,TRBJ2-7,many
TGTGCCAGCAGTGAAAACGCACTAGGGCAGCAGTTCTTC,CASSENALGQQFF,TRBV2,.,TRBJ2-1,many
TGTGCCAGCAGCAAAACGGACGTCCGGCAGGGTGGAGACTACTACGAGCAGTACTTC,CASSKTDVRQGGDYYEQYF,TRBV6-1,.,TRBJ2-7,.
TGCAGCGTTGAAGGCTCCTACGAGCAGTACTTC,CSVEGSYEQYF,TRBV29-1,.,TRBJ2-7,many
TGCAGCGTTGTACAGGGCGGTCAGCCCCAGCATTTT,CSVVQGGQPQHF,TRBV29-1,.,TRBJ1-5,few
TGTGCCAGCAGCTTGTCTGCGGGGGCCCCCTACGGTGAGCAGTTCTTC,CASSLSAGAPYGEQFF,TRBV5-6,.,TRBJ2-1,.
TGTGCCAGCAGCTCGCTAGCGACGCCCACAGATACGCAGTATTTT,CASSSLATPTDTQYF,TRBV7-2,.,TRBJ2-3,many
TGTGCCAGCAGGCCAGGGCCAGACACTGAAGCTTTCTTT,CASRPGPDTEAFF,TRBV12-3/TRBV12-4,.,TRBJ1-1,many
TGTGCCACCAGTGAGGGGTCCGGGGAGCTGTTTTTT,CATSEGSGELFF,TRBV24-1,.,TRBJ2-2,.
TGTGCCAGCAGCTTAGGGGGGTCTCCTTCCTACGAGCAGTACTTC,CASSLGGSPSYEQYF,TRBV11-2,.,TRBJ2-7,many
TGTGCCAGCAGCCATCCAGGGGGAAAGAACACTGAAGCTTTCTTT,CASSHPGGKNTEAFF,TRBV7-8,TRBD1,TRBJ1-1,many
TGTGCCTCAGCCCCAGGGGAAGCCTACGAGCAGTACTTC,CASAPGEAYEQYF,TRBV11-3,.,TRBJ2-7,few
TGTGCCAGCAGTTACTCGGGAAGAGGGGATACGCAGTATTTT,CASSYSGRGDTQYF,TRBV6-2/TRBV6-3,.,TRBJ2-3,.
TGCAGTGCTAGAGGACCCCCCGGAAGCGGGAGTGGAGATGAGCAGTTCTTC,CSARGPPGSGSGDEQFF,TRBV20-1,TRBD2,TRBJ2-1,.